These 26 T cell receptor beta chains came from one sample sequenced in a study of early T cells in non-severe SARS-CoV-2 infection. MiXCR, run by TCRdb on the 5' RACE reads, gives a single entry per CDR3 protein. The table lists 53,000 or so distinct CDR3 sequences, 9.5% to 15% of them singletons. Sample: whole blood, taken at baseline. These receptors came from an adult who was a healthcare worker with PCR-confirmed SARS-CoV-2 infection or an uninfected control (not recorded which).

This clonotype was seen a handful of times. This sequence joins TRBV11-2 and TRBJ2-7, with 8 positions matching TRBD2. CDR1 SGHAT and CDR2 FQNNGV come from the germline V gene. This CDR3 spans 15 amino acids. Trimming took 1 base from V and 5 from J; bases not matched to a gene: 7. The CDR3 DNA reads TGTGCCAGCAGCTTAGTAGTTAGCGGGACTCACGAGCAGTACTTC. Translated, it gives CASSLVVSGTHEQYF.

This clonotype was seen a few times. CDR3 DNA sequence: TGTGCCAGCAGCCAAGGTCGAGGGTCTGGGGCCAACGTCCTGACTTTC. Translated: CASSQGRGSGANVLTF. This rearrangement joins TRBV4-2 to TRBJ2-6, with a possible D match to TRBD2 (5 bases). The CDR3 totals 16 residues. V was cut by 1 base and J by 1 base, with 8 bases left in between. CDR1 is LGHNA, CDR2 YNFKEQ, per germline.

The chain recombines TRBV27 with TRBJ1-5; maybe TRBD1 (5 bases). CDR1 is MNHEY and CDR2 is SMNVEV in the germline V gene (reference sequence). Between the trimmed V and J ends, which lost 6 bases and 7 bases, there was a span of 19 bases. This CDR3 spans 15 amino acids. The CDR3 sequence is CASSVVGGPRQPQHF. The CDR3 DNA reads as TGTGCCAGCAGCGTAGTCGGGGGTCCCAGACAGCCCCAGCATTTT.

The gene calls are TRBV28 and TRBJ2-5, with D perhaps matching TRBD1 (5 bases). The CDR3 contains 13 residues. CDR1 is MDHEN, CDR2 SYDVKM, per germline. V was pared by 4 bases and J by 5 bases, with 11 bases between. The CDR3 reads CASSSPTAETQYF. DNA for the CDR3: TGTGCCAGCAGTTCCCCGACAGCTGAGACCCAGTACTTC.

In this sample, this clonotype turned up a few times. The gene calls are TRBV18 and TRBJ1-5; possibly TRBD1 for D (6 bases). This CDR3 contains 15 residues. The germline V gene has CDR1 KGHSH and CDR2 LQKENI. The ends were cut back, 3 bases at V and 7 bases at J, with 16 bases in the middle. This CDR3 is CASSPIQGSYQPQHF. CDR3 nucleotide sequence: TGTGCCAGCTCACCTATACAGGGTTCGTACCAGCCCCAGCATTTT.

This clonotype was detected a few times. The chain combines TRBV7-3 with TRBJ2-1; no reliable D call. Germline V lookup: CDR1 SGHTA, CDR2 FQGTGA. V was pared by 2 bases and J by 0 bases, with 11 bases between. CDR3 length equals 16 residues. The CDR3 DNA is TGTGCCAGCAGCTTAGTGGGGATAAGCTCCTACAATGAGCAGTTCTTC. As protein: CASSLVGISSYNEQFF.

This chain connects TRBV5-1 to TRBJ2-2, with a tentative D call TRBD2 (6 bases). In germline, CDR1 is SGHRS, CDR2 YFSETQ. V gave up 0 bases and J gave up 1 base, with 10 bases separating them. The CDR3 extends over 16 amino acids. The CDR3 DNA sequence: TGCGCCAGCAGCTTGGGGACTACCAGGAACACCGGGGAGCTGTTTTTT. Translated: CASSLGTTRNTGELFF.

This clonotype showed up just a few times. The CDR3 reads CASTPGLAGDNEQFF. CDR3 in DNA: TGCGCCAGCACCCCGGGACTAGCGGGAGACAATGAGCAGTTCTTC. V is TRBV5-1 and J is TRBJ2-1; TRBD2 agrees at 14 bases. V trimming: 6 bases; J trimming: 5 bases; junction bases outside the gene matches: 4. Per the germline V gene, CDR1 is SGHRS and CDR2 is YFSETQ. This CDR3 has 15 amino acids.

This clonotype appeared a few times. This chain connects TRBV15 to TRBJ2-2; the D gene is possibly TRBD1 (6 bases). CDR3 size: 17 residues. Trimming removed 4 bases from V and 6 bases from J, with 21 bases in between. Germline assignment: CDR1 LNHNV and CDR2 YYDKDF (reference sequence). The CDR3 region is CATSTKRTDSNSGELFF. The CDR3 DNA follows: TGTGCCACCAGCACTAAACGGACGGACAGTAATTCCGGGGAGCTGTTTTTT.

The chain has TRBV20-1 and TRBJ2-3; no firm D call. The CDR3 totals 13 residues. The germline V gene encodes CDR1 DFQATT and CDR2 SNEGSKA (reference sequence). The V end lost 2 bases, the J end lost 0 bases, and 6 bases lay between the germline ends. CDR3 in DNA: TGCAGTGCTAGATACGCTAGCACAGATACGCAGTATTTT. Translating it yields CSARYASTDTQYF.

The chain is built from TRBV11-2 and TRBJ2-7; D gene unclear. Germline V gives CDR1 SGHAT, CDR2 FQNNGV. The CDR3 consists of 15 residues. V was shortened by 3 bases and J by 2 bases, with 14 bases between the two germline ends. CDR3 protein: CASSLSDAATYEQYF. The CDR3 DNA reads TGTGCCAGCAGCTTGTCGGACGCTGCGACCTACGAGCAGTACTTC.

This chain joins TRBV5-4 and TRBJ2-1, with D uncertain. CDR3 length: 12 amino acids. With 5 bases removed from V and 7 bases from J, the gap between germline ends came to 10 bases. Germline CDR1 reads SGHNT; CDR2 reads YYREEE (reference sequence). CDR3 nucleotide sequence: TGTGCCAGCAGTGTGACTCAAAATGAGCAGTTCTTC. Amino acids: CASSVTQNEQFF.

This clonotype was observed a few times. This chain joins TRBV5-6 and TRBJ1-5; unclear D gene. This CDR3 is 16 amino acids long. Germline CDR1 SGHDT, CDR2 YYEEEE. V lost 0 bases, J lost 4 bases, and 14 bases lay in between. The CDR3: CASSLVGRLRNQPQHF. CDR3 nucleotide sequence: TGTGCCAGCAGCTTGGTGGGCAGGTTACGGAATCAGCCCCAGCATTTT.

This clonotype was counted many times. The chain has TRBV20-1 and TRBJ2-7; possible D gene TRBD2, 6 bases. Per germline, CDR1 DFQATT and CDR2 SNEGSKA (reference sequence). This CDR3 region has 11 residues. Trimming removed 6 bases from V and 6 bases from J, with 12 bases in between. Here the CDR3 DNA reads TGCAGTGCCAACCAAGCGGGCGAGCAGTACTTC. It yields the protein CSANQAGEQYF.

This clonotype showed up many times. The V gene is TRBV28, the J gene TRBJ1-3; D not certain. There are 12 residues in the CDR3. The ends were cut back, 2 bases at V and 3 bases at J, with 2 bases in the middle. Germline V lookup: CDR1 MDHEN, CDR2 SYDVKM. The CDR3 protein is CASSLGGNTIYF. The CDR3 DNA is TGTGCCAGCAGTTTAGGTGGAAACACCATATATTTT. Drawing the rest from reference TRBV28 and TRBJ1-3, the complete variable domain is DVKVTQSSRYLVKRTGEKVFLECVQDMDHENMFWYRQDPGLGLRLIYFSYDVKMKEKGDIPEGYSVSREKKERFSLILESASTNQTSMYLCASSLGGNTIYFGEGSWLTVV.

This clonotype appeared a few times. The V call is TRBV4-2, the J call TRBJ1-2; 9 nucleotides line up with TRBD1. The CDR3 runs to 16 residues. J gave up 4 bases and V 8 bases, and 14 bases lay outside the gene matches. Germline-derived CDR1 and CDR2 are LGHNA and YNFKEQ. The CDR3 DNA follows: TGTGCCAGCGCCGCTGGGGACAGGGAAGGGGGCTATGGCTACACCTTC. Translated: CASAAGDREGGYGYTF.

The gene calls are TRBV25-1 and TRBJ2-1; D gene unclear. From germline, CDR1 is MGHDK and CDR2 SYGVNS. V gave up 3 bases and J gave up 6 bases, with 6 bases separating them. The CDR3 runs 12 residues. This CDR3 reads CASSDLGNEQFF. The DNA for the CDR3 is TGTGCCAGCAGTGATCTGGGCAATGAGCAGTTCTTC.

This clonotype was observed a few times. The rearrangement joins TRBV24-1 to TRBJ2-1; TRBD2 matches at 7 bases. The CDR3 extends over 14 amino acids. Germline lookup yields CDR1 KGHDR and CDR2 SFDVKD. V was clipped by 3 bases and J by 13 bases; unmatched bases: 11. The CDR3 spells CATSDPGLGLSQFF. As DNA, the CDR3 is TGTGCCACCAGTGATCCCGGACTAGGCCTCTCCCAGTTCTTC.

The chain's CDR3 is CASRTGPLEQYF. In nucleotides, the CDR3 is TGTGCCAGCAGGACAGGGCCGCTCGAGCAGTACTTC. This chain connects TRBV27 to TRBJ2-7, with 7 bases fitting TRBD1. This CDR3 spans 12 amino acids. Germline V lookup: CDR1 MNHEY, CDR2 SMNVEV (reference sequence). Trimming cost V 6 bases and J 6 bases; bases outside gene matches: 5.

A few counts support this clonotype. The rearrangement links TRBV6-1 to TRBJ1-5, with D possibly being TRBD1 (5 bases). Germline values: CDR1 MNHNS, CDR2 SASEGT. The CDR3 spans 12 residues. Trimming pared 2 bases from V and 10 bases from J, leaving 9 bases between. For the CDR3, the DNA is TGTGCCAGCAGTGAAATGGGGGTACCCCAGCATTTT. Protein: CASSEMGVPQHF.

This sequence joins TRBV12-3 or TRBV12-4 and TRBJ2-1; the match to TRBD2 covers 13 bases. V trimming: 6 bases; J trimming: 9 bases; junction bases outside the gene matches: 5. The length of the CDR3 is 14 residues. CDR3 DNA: TGTGCCAGCAGAGGACTAGCGGGAGTCGGTGAGCAGTTCTTC. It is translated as CASRGLAGVGEQFF.

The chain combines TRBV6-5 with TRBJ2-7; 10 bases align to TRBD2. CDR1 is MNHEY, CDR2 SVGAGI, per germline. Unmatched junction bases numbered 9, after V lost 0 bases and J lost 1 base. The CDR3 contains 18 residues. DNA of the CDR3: TGTGCCAGCAGTTACTCGTGGTCTAGCGGGAGAAGATCCTACGAGCAGTACTTC. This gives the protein CASSYSWSSGRRSYEQYF.

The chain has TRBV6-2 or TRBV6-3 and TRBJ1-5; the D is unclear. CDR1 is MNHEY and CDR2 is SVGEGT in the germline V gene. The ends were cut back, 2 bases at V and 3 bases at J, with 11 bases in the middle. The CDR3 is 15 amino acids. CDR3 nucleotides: TGTGCCAGCAGTTACGGGCCCCCGAACAATCAGCCCCAGCATTTT. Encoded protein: CASSYGPPNNQPQHF.

The CDR3 region is CSVVFGGQSNQPQHF. The CDR3 DNA follows: TGCAGCGTTGTTTTCGGGGGGCAGAGCAATCAGCCCCAGCATTTT. The rearrangement joins TRBV29-1 to TRBJ1-5; tentatively, D is TRBD1 (6 bases). The germline V gene has CDR1 SQVTM and CDR2 ANQGSEA. The V end was cut by 4 bases, the J end by 1 base, with 14 bases between. The CDR3 sequence is 15 residues long.

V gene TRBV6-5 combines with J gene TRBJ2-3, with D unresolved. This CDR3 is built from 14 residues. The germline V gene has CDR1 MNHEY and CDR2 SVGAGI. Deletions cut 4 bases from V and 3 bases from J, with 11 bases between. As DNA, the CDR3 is TGTGCCAGCAGTTCTAGAGCCGGTACAGATACGCAGTATTTT. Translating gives CASSSRAGTDTQYF.

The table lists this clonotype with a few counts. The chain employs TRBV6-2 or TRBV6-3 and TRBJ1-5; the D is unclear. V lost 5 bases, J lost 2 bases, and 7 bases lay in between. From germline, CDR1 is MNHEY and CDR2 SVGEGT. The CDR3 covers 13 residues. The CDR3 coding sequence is TGTGCCAGCAGTGGGGTTGGCAATCAGCCCCAGCATTTT. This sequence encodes CASSGVGNQPQHF.